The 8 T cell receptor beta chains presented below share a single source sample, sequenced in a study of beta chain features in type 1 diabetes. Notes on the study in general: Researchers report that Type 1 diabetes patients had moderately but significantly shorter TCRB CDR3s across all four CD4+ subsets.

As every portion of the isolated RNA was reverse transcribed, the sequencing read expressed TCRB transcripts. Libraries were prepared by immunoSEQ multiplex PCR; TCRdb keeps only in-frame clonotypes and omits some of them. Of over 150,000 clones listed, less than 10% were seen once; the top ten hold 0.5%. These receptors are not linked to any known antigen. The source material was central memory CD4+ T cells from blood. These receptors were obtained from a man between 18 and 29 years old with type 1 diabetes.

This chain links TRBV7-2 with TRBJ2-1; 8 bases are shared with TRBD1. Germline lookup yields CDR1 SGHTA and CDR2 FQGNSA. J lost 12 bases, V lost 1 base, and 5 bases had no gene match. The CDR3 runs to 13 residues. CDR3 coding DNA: TGTGCCAGCAGCTTAGGGAGAGACAGGGGGCAGTTCTTC. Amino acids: CASSLGRDRGQFF. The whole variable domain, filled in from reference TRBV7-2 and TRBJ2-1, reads GAGVSQSPSNKVTEKGKDVELRCDPISGHTALYWYRQSLGQGLEFLIYFQGNSAPDKSGLPSDRFSAERTGGSVSTLTIQRTQQEDSAVYLCASSLGRDRGQFFGPGTRLTVL.

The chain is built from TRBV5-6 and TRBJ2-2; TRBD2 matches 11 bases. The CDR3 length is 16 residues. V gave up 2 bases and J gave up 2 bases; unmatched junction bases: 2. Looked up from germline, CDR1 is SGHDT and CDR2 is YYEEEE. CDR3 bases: TGTGCCAGCAGCTTCCTAGCGGGAGGAAACACCGGGGAGCTGTTTTTT. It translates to CASSFLAGGNTGELFF.

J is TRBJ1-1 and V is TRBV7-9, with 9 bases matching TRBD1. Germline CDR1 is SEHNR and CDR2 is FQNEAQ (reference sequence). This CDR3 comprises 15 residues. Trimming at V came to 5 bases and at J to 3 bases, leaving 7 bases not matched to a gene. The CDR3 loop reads CASSKGQGLDTEAFF. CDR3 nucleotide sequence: TGTGCCAGCAGCAAGGGACAGGGATTGGACACTGAAGCTTTCTTT.

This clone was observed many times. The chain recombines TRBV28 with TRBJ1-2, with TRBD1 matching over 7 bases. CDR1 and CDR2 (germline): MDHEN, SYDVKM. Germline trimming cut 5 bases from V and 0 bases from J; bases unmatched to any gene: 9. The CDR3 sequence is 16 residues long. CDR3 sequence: CASSPGGTAPNYGYTF. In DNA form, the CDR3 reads TGTGCCAGCAGTCCTGGAGGGACAGCCCCTAACTATGGCTACACCTTC.

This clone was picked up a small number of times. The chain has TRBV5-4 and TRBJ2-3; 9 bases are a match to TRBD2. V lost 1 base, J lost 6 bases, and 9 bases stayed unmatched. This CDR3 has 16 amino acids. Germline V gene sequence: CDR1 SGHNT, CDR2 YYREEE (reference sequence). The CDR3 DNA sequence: TGTGCCAGCAGCTTGAGCCTAGCGGGGTCAAGGGATACGCAGTATTTT. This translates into CASSLSLAGSRDTQYF.

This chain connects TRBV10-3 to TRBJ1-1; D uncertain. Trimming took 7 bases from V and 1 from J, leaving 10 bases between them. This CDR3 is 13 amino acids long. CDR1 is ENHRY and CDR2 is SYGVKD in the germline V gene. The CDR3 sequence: CAIKEGTNTEAFF. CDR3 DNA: TGTGCCATCAAGGAGGGTACGAACACTGAAGCTTTCTTT.

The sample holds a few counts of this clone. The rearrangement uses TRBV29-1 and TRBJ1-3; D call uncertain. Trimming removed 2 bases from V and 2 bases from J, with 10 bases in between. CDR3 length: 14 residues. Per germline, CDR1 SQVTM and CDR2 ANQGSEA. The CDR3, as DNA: TGCAGCGTTGAATACGGGGATACTGGAAACACCATATATTTT. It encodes CSVEYGDTGNTIYF.

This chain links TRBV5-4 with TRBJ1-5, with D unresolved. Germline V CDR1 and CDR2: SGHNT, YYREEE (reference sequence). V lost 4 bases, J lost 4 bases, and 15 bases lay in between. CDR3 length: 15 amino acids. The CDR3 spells CASSHESGWNQPQHF. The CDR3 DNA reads TGTGCCAGCAGCCATGAGTCGGGGTGGAATCAGCCCCAGCATTTT. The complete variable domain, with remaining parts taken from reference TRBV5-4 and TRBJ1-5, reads ETGVTQSPTHLIKTRGQQVTLRCSSQSGHNTVSWYQQALGQGPQFIFQYYREEENGRGNFPPRFSGLQFPNYSSELNVNALELDDSALYLCASSHESGWNQPQHFGDGTRLSIL.